These 17 T cell receptor beta chains share one sample of origin, sequenced in a study of blood T cell repertoires in COVID-19. Method: immunoSEQ multiplex PCR; TCRdb's copy keeps in-frame clones and lacks some. The table has under 500,000 clones, 70% to 90% seen once. The sample taken for sequencing was PBMCs or T cells enriched from blood (not recorded which). The origin of the receptors is a woman in her late teens or twenties with acute COVID-19.

Details on this clone: One end of the junction is discordant with germline, which a read error may explain. V and J are TRBV5-8 and TRBJ1-1; D ambiguous. The CDR3 is 14 amino acids. CDR1 is SGHTS, CDR2 YDEGEE, per germline. DNA of the CDR3: TGTGCCAGCACCTTGAACGGGTTGAGCACTGAAGCTTTCTTT. Translated: CASTLNGLSTEAFF. The full variable domain, completed using reference TRBV5-8 and TRBJ1-1, is EAGVTQSPTHLIKTRGQQATLRCSPISGHTSVYWYQQALGLGLQFLLWYDEGEERNRGNFPPRFSGRQFPNYSSELNVNALELEDSALYLCASTLNGLSTEAFFGQGTRLTVV.

As for this clone: Its ends do not fully match the called genes, so a read error is possible. The chain links TRBV12-5 to TRBJ2-4; D perhaps matches TRBD2 (5 bases). The CDR3 loop spans 12 amino acids. Germline loops: CDR1 LGHNT, CDR2 FRNRAP. The CDR3 is CASGLDLNIQYF. In DNA, the CDR3 is TGTGCTAGTGGGTTGGACTTAAACATTCAGTACTTC.

V and J are TRBV11-2 and TRBJ2-3, with D unresolved. The germline V gene has CDR1 SGHAT and CDR2 FQNNGV. The CDR3 length is 14 residues. V lost 0 bases and J 2 bases, leaving 6 bases between the germline ends. CDR3 protein: CASSLERYTDTQYF. Written as DNA, the CDR3 is TGTGCCAGCAGCTTAGAACGGTACACAGATACGCAGTATTTT.

This rearrangement joins TRBV2 to TRBJ2-1; D remains unclear. Germline V gene sequence: CDR1 SNHLY, CDR2 FYNNEI. Trimming shortened V by 4 bases and J by 6 bases, and 7 bases separated the two germline ends. There are 12 residues in the CDR3. CDR3 sequence (DNA): TGTGCCAGCAGTGCAGATCTCAATGAGCAGTTCTTC. It codes for CASSADLNEQFF.

The gene calls are TRBV6-2 or TRBV6-3 and TRBJ2-3, with 10 positions matching TRBD2. J was trimmed by 6 bases and V by 6 bases; bases with no gene match: 15. CDR3 length: 17 residues. Germline values: CDR1 MNHEY, CDR2 SVGEGT. CDR3 region: CASSPRSGRALGDTQYF. CDR3 DNA: TGTGCCAGCAGCCCCCGGAGCGGGAGGGCCCTCGGGGATACGCAGTATTTT.

This chain joins TRBV24-1 and TRBJ1-3; possible D gene TRBD1, 6 bases. V gave up 2 bases and J gave up 2 bases, with 12 bases separating them. Germline loops: CDR1 KGHDR, CDR2 SFDVKD. The CDR3 has 16 residues. DNA of the CDR3: TGTGCCACCAGTGATTCGCCCGACAGGACTGGAAACACCATATATTTT. Protein sequence: CATSDSPDRTGNTIYF.

The chain joins TRBV4-1 to TRBJ1-5, with a possible D match to TRBD1 (5 bases). The CDR3 has 14 residues. The germline gives CDR1 MGHRA, CDR2 YSYEKL. Trimming pared 1 base from V and 7 bases from J, leaving 11 bases between. The CDR3 coding sequence is TGCGCCAGCAGCCAAGTTCAGGGTGAACAGCCCCAGCATTTT. The encoded protein is CASSQVQGEQPQHF.

The chain is built from TRBV19 and TRBJ2-3; 7 nucleotides line up with TRBD1. The length of the CDR3 is 15 residues. Trimming took 4 bases from V and 0 from J; bases not matched to a gene: 4. Germline values: CDR1 LNHDA, CDR2 SQIVND (reference sequence). The CDR3 sequence is CASSKTGPSTDTQYF. The CDR3 nucleotides read TGTGCCAGTAGTAAGACAGGGCCTAGCACAGATACGCAGTATTTT.

The V gene is TRBV10-1, the J gene TRBJ2-7, with TRBD2 matching over 13 bases. CDR3 size: 15 residues. Germline V lookup: CDR1 WNHNN, CDR2 SYGVQD (reference sequence). V shed 5 bases, J shed 5 bases, and the junction held 6 bases outside the gene matches. The CDR3 DNA reads TGCGCCAGCAGTCCCACTAGCGGGGGGGCCGACGAGCAGTACTTC. It is translated as CASSPTSGGADEQYF.

The chain joins TRBV5-4 to TRBJ1-4; 7 positions agree with TRBD1. Germline lookup yields CDR1 SGHNT and CDR2 YYREEE (reference sequence). With 4 bases clipped from V and 8 bases from J, the junction kept 8 bases outside the gene matches. This CDR3 spans 14 amino acids. CDR3 residues: CASSQQGIGEKLFF. The CDR3 DNA follows: TGTGCCAGCAGCCAACAGGGGATAGGAGAAAAACTGTTTTTT.

V usage is TRBV3-1 (or the pseudogene TRBV3-2) and J usage is TRBJ1-6; 9 nucleotides agree with TRBD1. The trim removed 10 bases at V and 9 bases at J, leaving 10 bases unmatched. Germline V gives CDR1 LGHDT, CDR2 YNNKEL (reference sequence). CDR3 size: 14 residues. Here the CDR3 DNA reads TGTGCCACCGGCCAGGGACAGGGAGGTTCACCCCTCCACTTT. Amino acids: CATGQGQGGSPLHF.

J is TRBJ2-1 and V is TRBV3-1 (or the pseudogene TRBV3-2), with a tentative D call TRBD1 (6 bases). V dropped 4 bases and J dropped 5 bases, with 12 bases sitting between them. This CDR3 has 14 amino acids. The germline V gene has CDR1 LGHDT and CDR2 YNNKEL (reference sequence). CDR3 DNA sequence: TGTGCCAGCAGCCCCCGGGACATCAACAATGAGCAGTTCTTC. Protein product: CASSPRDINNEQFF.

The chain combines TRBV28 with TRBJ1-1; 7 bases map to TRBD1. CDR3 size: 18 residues. The ends lost 0 bases at V and 2 bases at J; junction bases unmatched: 12. Germline V gene sequence: CDR1 MDHEN, CDR2 SYDVKM. The CDR3 sequence is CASSLWGQRTGENTEAFF. The CDR3 region has the DNA TGTGCCAGCAGTTTATGGGGCCAACGGACAGGCGAAAACACTGAAGCTTTCTTT.

J is TRBJ2-3 and V is TRBV7-2; 10 bases match TRBD2. This CDR3 is built from 17 residues. Germline loops: CDR1 SGHTA, CDR2 FQGNSA. V shed 2 bases and J 2 bases; nucleotides not matched to a gene: 7. This CDR3 reads CASSLFLAGAVTDTQYF. As DNA, the CDR3 is TGTGCCAGCAGCTTATTTCTAGCGGGAGCGGTCACAGATACGCAGTATTTT.

The chain is built from TRBV5-1 and TRBJ2-1, with a weak D call TRBD2 (6 bases). Germline V gene lookup returns CDR1 SGHRS and CDR2 YFSETQ. The CDR3 sequence is 18 residues long. The V end lost 3 bases, the J end lost 4 bases, and 23 bases lay between the germline ends. The CDR3 DNA reads as TGCGCCAGCAGCTCGGGAGCTAGCCGCGACATCTTATACAATGAGCAGTTCTTC. Its protein is CASSSGASRDILYNEQFF.

The chain combines TRBV30 with TRBJ2-7, with unresolved D. Trimming cost V 1 base and J 3 bases, with 4 bases left between them. This CDR3 is 11 amino acids long. CDR1 is GTSNPN and CDR2 is SVGIG in the germline V gene (reference sequence). The CDR3 sequence: CAWSAVYEQYF. The CDR3 region has the DNA TGTGCCTGGAGTGCTGTCTACGAGCAGTACTTC.

This sequence joins TRBV5-6 and TRBJ1-1; D remains unclear. Trimming took off 2 bases at V and 3 bases at J, with 5 bases between the two ends. The CDR3 sequence is 12 residues long. Germline V gives CDR1 SGHDT, CDR2 YYEEEE. The CDR3 sequence is CASSFEYTEAFF. The CDR3 nucleotides are TGTGCCAGCAGCTTTGAGTACACTGAAGCTTTCTTT.